The rows below give T cell receptor beta chains drawn from one sample of a study of early T cells in non-severe SARS-CoV-2 infection. MiXCR, applied by TCRdb to the 5' RACE reads, yields one record per CDR3 protein. The data show about 61,000 distinct CDR3 sequences, about a tenth seen once. The sample was whole blood. All receptors come from an adult who was a healthcare worker with PCR-confirmed SARS-CoV-2 infection or an uninfected control (not recorded which). The CDR3 runs from the conserved cysteine through the conserved F or W. The order of the fields is V gene, J gene, CDR3 protein.

TRBV2	TRBJ2-1	CASTRLAGPYNEQFF
TRBV5-4	TRBJ2-5	CASSSYPPGSGLQETQYF
TRBV12-3/TRBV12-4	TRBJ1-2	CASSPTAGSRYTF
TRBV9	TRBJ2-1	CASSLEPSGGSEQFF
TRBV5-4	TRBJ2-3	CASSHRIYTDTQYF
TRBV20-1	TRBJ2-7	CSARDVVAGTYEQYF
TRBV7-3	TRBJ2-2	CASSPRSGGFDRELFF
TRBV4-3	TRBJ1-6	CASSQGAWNSPLHF
TRBV7-8	TRBJ2-1	CASSLAMAGGYEQFF
TRBV2	TRBJ1-1	CASNAEMNTEAFF
TRBV4-1	TRBJ2-3	CASSQFPRWGSDTQYF
TRBV20-1	TRBJ2-7	CSARGRQYEQYF
TRBV12-3/TRBV12-4	TRBJ2-5	CASSHMGQQETQYF
TRBV29-1	TRBJ2-3	CSVEILAGPRAQYF
TRBV20-1	TRBJ2-5	CSAKYRPSDSETQYF
TRBV20-1	TRBJ2-3	CSARGDRGPTDTQYF
TRBV7-2	TRBJ2-6	CASSSRTGGPGANVLTF
TRBV18	TRBJ2-5	CASSPGISQETQYF
TRBV29-1	TRBJ2-5	CSVEAGTQYF
TRBV7-8	TRBJ1-1	CASSAQGAPTEAFF
TRBV9	TRBJ2-5	CASSVNVGGPEETQYF
TRBV20-1	TRBJ1-1	CSASAGALAFF
TRBV7-9	TRBJ1-1	CASRRDMTEAFF
TRBV2	TRBJ2-4	CASTRDRGLTLQYF
TRBV14	TRBJ2-1	CASSQGAGGRKIQFF
TRBV19	TRBJ1-2	CASSIGVGPGGYTF
TRBV3-1	TRBJ2-2	CASSQEGTASNTGELFF
TRBV6-5	TRBJ1-2	CASSPGQGFRLSYTF
TRBV6-6	TRBJ2-1	CASRNSPGQGALEQFF
TRBV6-2/TRBV6-3	TRBJ1-5	CASGQYNQPQHF
TRBV7-9	TRBJ1-4	CASSLALQAGQKLFF
TRBV18	TRBJ1-4	CASSPPATNEKLFF
TRBV20-1	TRBJ2-1	CSARAPGGPWNEQFF
TRBV19	TRBJ1-2	CASNYQGAYGYTF
TRBV20-1	TRBJ1-1	CSAAENTEAFF
TRBV10-3	TRBJ2-1	CAISADRDGEQFF
TRBV20-1	TRBJ2-7	CSAPRVGTSYEQYF
TRBV20-1	TRBJ2-7	CSARPGTGFHEQYF
TRBV12-3/TRBV12-4	TRBJ2-6	CASTKAGSSSGANVLTF
TRBV27	TRBJ1-2	CASGPGQTRGYTF
TRBV12-3/TRBV12-4	TRBJ1-5	CASSVSNQPQHF
TRBV3-1	TRBJ2-7	CASSPLSYEQYF
TRBV4-3	TRBJ1-1	CASSQAKIGRTEAFF
TRBV7-6	TRBJ2-3	CASSPRPSTDTQYF
TRBV7-9	TRBJ2-1	CASSLERSGPFF
TRBV6-2/TRBV6-3	TRBJ2-7	CASSSPGSGGTFYEQYF